The text below deals with one TCR beta chain. The antigen is not known. The germline V and J ends were trimmed by 10 bases and 5 bases, with 14 bases remaining between them. Germline V gene lookup returns CDR1 MRHNA and CDR2 SNTAGT. This CDR3 has 12 residues. Method: immunoSEQ multiplex PCR; TCRdb's copy keeps in-frame clones and lacks some. The sample yields some 110,000 clones, about 90% seen once. The sample comes from a study of T cell responses to AZD1222 COVID-19 vaccine. Study observations and caveats: Donors skewed white British and female; clonal diversity was possibly underestimated. Reports indicate that nearly half of spike-specific TCRs are directed at unmutated variant regions. Repertoire sampling was restricted to post-peak T cell response timepoints.

Doses given second, at about 4 or about 12 weeks, were pooled. The sequence was collected from an adult who received the AZD1222 COVID-19 vaccine. The V call is TRBV6-4, the J call TRBJ1-2; unclear D gene. Sequenced material: peripheral blood, taken 28 days after the second AZD1222 dose. CDR3 DNA sequence: TGTGCCACCCCGCCCGGGATATATGGCTACACCTTC. Its protein product is CATPPGIYGYTF.